The 11 T cell receptor beta chains presented below share a single source sample, sequenced in a study of radiotherapy plus CTLA-4 blockade in lung cancer. Assay: immunoSEQ multiplex PCR; the TCRdb copy retains only in-frame clones and omits some. The repertoire has about 110,000 clones, roughly 80% of them found once; the top ten carry roughly 3.3%. The sequenced sample was peripheral blood, obtained from a patient treated with radiotherapy plus ipilimumab. These receptors all stem from a human donor with non-small cell lung cancer that progressed on radiotherapy plus ipilimumab. Some clones in this sample may be carry-over from other donors' samples.

V and J are TRBV6-5 and TRBJ1-2; tentatively, D is TRBD1 (5 bases). The CDR3 runs to 12 residues. V was trimmed by 6 bases and J by 4 bases, leaving 9 bases between them. CDR1 is MNHEY, CDR2 SVGAGI, per germline. Here the CDR3 reads CASRGDGYGYTF. In DNA form, the CDR3 reads TGTGCCAGCAGAGGGGACGGCTATGGCTACACCTTC.

The chain combines TRBV4-1 with TRBJ2-7, with 8 bases fitting TRBD1. Germline V CDR1 and CDR2: MGHRA, YSYEKL. The trim removed 4 bases at V and 4 bases at J, leaving 6 bases unmatched. The CDR3 is 14 residues long. CDR3 region: CASSLTDREYEQYF. The CDR3 DNA follows: TGCGCCAGCAGCCTCACGGACAGGGAGTACGAGCAGTACTTC.

This clone was seen just once. The chain links TRBV30 to TRBJ2-1, with TRBD2 matching over 11 bases. Germline V gene sequence: CDR1 GTSNPN, CDR2 SVGIG (reference sequence). V dropped 3 bases and J dropped 6; count of bases not matched to a gene: 7. CDR3 length: 15 amino acids. CDR3 DNA sequence: TGTGCCTGGAGGTCGACTAGCGGGGAGACCAATGAGCAGTTCTTC. Translation gives CAWRSTSGETNEQFF.

This clone has just a few counts. The chain combines TRBV15 with TRBJ1-1; no reliable D call. Trimming took off 5 bases at V and 6 bases at J, with 19 bases between the two ends. Germline V CDR1 and CDR2: LNHNV, YYDKDF (reference sequence). The CDR3 spans 15 residues. CDR3 sequence reads: CATSVQPGLLPEAFF. CDR3 bases: TGTGCCACCAGCGTACAACCGGGCCTCCTTCCTGAAGCTTTCTTT.

In nucleotides, the CDR3 is TGCGCCAGCAGCCAAGAAAATGGGGATTCCCTCCACTTT. The encoded protein is CASSQENGDSLHF. The chain is built from TRBV4-3 and TRBJ1-6; D not resolved. This CDR3 spans 13 amino acids. V shed 0 bases and J shed 14 bases, with 11 bases lying between them. CDR1 LGHNA and CDR2 YSLEER come from the germline V gene.

This clone was seen only a few times. The rearrangement links TRBV28 to TRBJ1-2; D is undetermined. The CDR3 covers 15 residues. Trimming took 5 bases from V and 1 from J, leaving 14 bases between them. Germline V gene lookup returns CDR1 MDHEN and CDR2 SYDVKM. The CDR3 DNA reads as TGTGCCAGCAGTCCGTACTTTTGGCATAACTATGGCTACACCTTC. It yields the protein CASSPYFWHNYGYTF.

In nucleotides, the CDR3 is TGTGCCAGCTCCCGCCAAGAGACCCAGTACTTC. This sequence encodes CASSRQETQYF. This chain connects TRBV7-9 to TRBJ2-5, with no clear D. Germline V gene sequence: CDR1 SEHNR, CDR2 FQNEAQ (reference sequence). The CDR3 length is 11 residues. V dropped 8 bases and J dropped 1 base, with 5 bases sitting between them.

This chain links TRBV4-2 with TRBJ2-3, with 9 bases identical to TRBD2. V shed 1 base and J 1 base; nucleotides not matched to a gene: 3. Germline loops: CDR1 LGHNA, CDR2 YNFKEQ. The CDR3 is 16 amino acids. Here the CDR3 reads CASSQVVAGGTDTQYF. CDR3 nucleotide sequence: TGTGCCAGCAGCCAAGTAGTAGCGGGGGGCACAGATACGCAGTATTTT.

The chain links TRBV7-2 to TRBJ2-3, with D unresolved. The V end was cut by 6 bases, the J end by 2 bases, with 12 bases between. The germline V gene encodes CDR1 SGHTA and CDR2 FQGNSA. The CDR3 totals 14 residues. The CDR3 loop reads CASRSSSITDTQYF. CDR3 in DNA: TGTGCCAGCAGATCGTCCAGCATCACAGATACGCAGTATTTT.

The rearrangement joins TRBV28 to TRBJ2-6; TRBD2 aligns across 7 bases. Germline-derived CDR1 and CDR2 are MDHEN and SYDVKM. J lost 4 bases, V lost 8 bases, and 11 bases had no gene match. The CDR3 length is 16 residues. DNA for the CDR3: TGTGCCAGCCTTCGAGCGGGGACTATAGGGGCCAACGTCCTGACTTTC. Encoded protein: CASLRAGTIGANVLTF.

A word on this clone: The germline gene is not matched at one end of the junction; a read error may be the cause. At the DNA level, this CDR3 is encoded by other sequences in the same sample as well. The V and J genes are TRBV27 and TRBJ2-1, with a weak D call TRBD2 (7 bases). Germline-derived CDR1 and CDR2 are MNHEY and SMNVEV (reference sequence). The CDR3 length is 15 residues. CDR3 in DNA: TGTGCCAGCAGTGCCGATAAAGGGGGGGGCAATGAGCAATTCTTC. Translating it yields CASSADKGGGNEQFF.